What follows is one T cell receptor (beta chain) and its context. The antigen is not known. The sample belongs to a study of T cell responses to AZD1222 COVID-19 vaccine. Study outcomes and limitations: Baseline serology detected seropositivity in only a handful of AZD1222 recipients.

The germline CDR1 and CDR2 sequences are SGHTA and FQGTGA. V was pared by 1 base and J by 4 bases, with 10 bases between. The CDR3 has 15 residues. Clones were sequenced by immunoSEQ multiplex PCR, and TCRdb holds only the in-frame ones, with some missing. The sample comprises 90,000 to 110,000 clones, 82% of which are singletons, and 4.5% to 6% rests with the top ten. This receptor was identified in an adult in good health. This chain joins TRBV7-3 and TRBJ2-2; D ambiguous. Sequenced material: peripheral blood, taken on day 0 of AZD1222 vaccination. CDR3 DNA: TGTGCCAGCAGCTTAAGGCAGTCGGGCACCGGGGAGCTGTTTTTT. Its translation is CASSLRQSGTGELFF.